The 23 T cell receptor beta chains below all came from one sample that was sequenced in a study of blood T cell repertoires in COVID-19. Repertoires were generated with immunoSEQ multiplex PCR, while TCRdb's copy carries only in-frame clones and drops some. Counted here are approximately 150,000 clones, just under 80% occurring once; the ten biggest clones make up about 2%. Sequencing used peripheral blood. Source of these receptors: a woman aged 60-75 years with acute or convalescent COVID-19.

The chain uses TRBV9 and TRBJ1-4; D ambiguous. CDR1 and CDR2 from the germline V gene are SGDLS and YYNGEE. The V end lost 4 bases, the J end lost 8 bases, and 24 bases lay between the germline ends. The CDR3 is 17 residues long. CDR3 sequence: CASSPLRGNPTLEKLFF. DNA of the CDR3: TGTGCCAGCAGCCCACTTCGGGGAAACCCGACCCTCGAAAAACTGTTTTTT. Drawing the rest from reference TRBV9 and TRBJ1-4, the complete variable domain is DSGVTQTPKHLITATGQRVTLRCSPRSGDLSVYWYQQSLDQGLQFLIQYYNGEERAKGNILERFSAQQFPDLHSELNLSSLELGDSALYFCASSPLRGNPTLEKLFFGSGTQLSVL.

The rearrangement joins TRBV28 to TRBJ2-7, with no clear D. The length of the CDR3 is 12 residues. V dropped 5 bases and J dropped 6 bases, with 11 bases sitting between them. Per the germline V gene, CDR1 is MDHEN and CDR2 is SYDVKM. CDR3 in DNA: TGTGCCAGCAGTCCCCCTGGGCGCGAGCAGTACTTC. This encodes CASSPPGREQYF.

The chain is built from TRBV30 and TRBJ2-2; 7 nucleotides line up with TRBD1. The CDR3 runs 12 residues. Losses at the gene ends were 7 bases for V and 8 bases for J; bases not matched to a gene: 7. CDR1 is GTSNPN and CDR2 is SVGIG in the germline V gene (reference sequence). In DNA form, the CDR3 reads TGTGCCTCCTACAGGGGAACGGGGGAGCTGTTTTTT. Protein: CASYRGTGELFF.

Here the CDR3 DNA reads TGTGCCAGTAATGGAGGGGGGGTATTTCATTCACCCCTCCACTTT. Translated, it gives CASNGGGVFHSPLHF. The rearrangement links TRBV19 to TRBJ1-6, with D perhaps TRBD1 (6 bases). The CDR3 consists of 15 residues. Trimming left V 7 bases short and J 8 bases short, with 18 bases between. The germline V gene encodes CDR1 LNHDA and CDR2 SQIVND (reference sequence).

There are a few counts of this clone. V is TRBV3-1 (or the pseudogene TRBV3-2) and J is TRBJ2-1, with 11 nucleotides matching TRBD1. With V trimmed by 1 base and J by 6 bases, 2 bases remained unmatched. The CDR3 extends over 15 amino acids. Germline values: CDR1 LGHDT, CDR2 YNNKEL (reference sequence). For the CDR3, the DNA is TGTGCCAGCAGCCAAGCCGGGACAGGGGGCAATGAGCAGTTCTTC. Translating gives CASSQAGTGGNEQFF.

The rearrangement links TRBV5-1 to TRBJ2-2; 10 bases align to TRBD1. The ends lost 3 bases at V and 1 base at J; junction bases unmatched: 6. Germline assignment: CDR1 SGHRS and CDR2 YFSETQ. The CDR3 loop spans 17 amino acids. CDR3 DNA sequence: TGCGCCAGCAGCTCCCGGGACAGGGGTCGGAACACCGGGGAGCTGTTTTTT. It specifies CASSSRDRGRNTGELFF.

This clone showed up just a few times. The CDR3 coding sequence is TGTGCCAGTAGTATAGCGTCAGGGGGCGACGGCTACACCTTC. Translated, it gives CASSIASGGDGYTF. The chain combines TRBV19 with TRBJ1-2; the match to TRBD1 covers 8 bases. The V gene's germline CDR1 is LNHDA and CDR2 SQIVND (reference sequence). This CDR3 contains 14 residues. V dropped 1 base and J dropped 8; count of bases not matched to a gene: 6.

V is TRBV18 and J is TRBJ1-5; TRBD1 is a possible D gene (6 bases). CDR3 length equals 14 residues. Trimming shortened V by 3 bases and J by 3 bases, and 9 bases separated the two germline ends. Germline V gene lookup returns CDR1 KGHSH and CDR2 LQKENI. CDR3 sequence reads: CASSPRGINQPQHF. As DNA, the CDR3 is TGTGCCAGCTCACCTAGGGGGATCAATCAGCCCCAGCATTTT.

The chain is built from TRBV30 and TRBJ2-2; 7 positions agree with TRBD2. This CDR3 comprises 16 residues. With 6 bases clipped from V and 5 bases from J, the junction kept 15 bases outside the gene matches. Germline CDR1 and CDR2: GTSNPN and SVGIG (reference sequence). For the CDR3, the DNA is TGTGCCTGCCTGACCCGAGGCGGGAGAGGAACCGGGGAGCTGTTTTTT. Its protein product is CACLTRGGRGTGELFF. The full variable domain, in which reference TRBV30 and TRBJ2-2 provide the parts outside the CDR3, is SQTIHQWPATLVQPVGSPLSLECTVEGTSNPNLYWYRQAAGRGLQLLFYSVGIGQISSEVPQNLSASRPQDRQFILSSKKLLLSDSGFYLCACLTRGGRGTGELFFGEGSRLTVL.

V usage is TRBV18 and J usage is TRBJ1-5, with D uncertain. The CDR3 consists of 12 residues. The ends were cut back, 4 bases at V and 4 bases at J, with 5 bases in the middle. The germline CDR1 and CDR2 sequences are KGHSH and LQKENI. CDR3 bases: TGTGCCAGCTCACTAGAAAATCAGCCCCAGCATTTT. This sequence encodes CASSLENQPQHF.

This clone was found once. This chain joins TRBV6-6 and TRBJ1-2; TRBD1 is a possible D gene (6 bases). Germline values: CDR1 MNHNY, CDR2 SVGAGI (reference sequence). This CDR3 is built from 16 residues. The V and J ends lost 0 bases and 0 bases respectively, with 11 bases between them. DNA for the CDR3: TGTGCCAGCAGTTACTCTTTAAGGGGGACTAACTATGGCTACACCTTC. This gives the protein CASSYSLRGTNYGYTF.

The V gene is TRBV19, the J gene TRBJ1-2; D is possibly TRBD1 (5 bases). The ends were cut back, 6 bases at V and 8 bases at J, with 16 bases in the middle. This CDR3 comprises 13 residues. CDR1 and CDR2 from the germline V gene are LNHDA and SQIVND (reference sequence). CDR3 amino acids: CASSPRQLRGYTF. CDR3 coding DNA: TGTGCCAGTAGCCCGCGACAGTTGCGGGGCTACACCTTC.

The chain has TRBV9 and TRBJ2-5; tentatively, D is TRBD1 (6 bases). CDR1 is SGDLS and CDR2 is YYNGEE in the germline V gene. This CDR3 is 12 amino acids long. V gave up 0 bases and J gave up 9 bases, with 9 bases separating them. The CDR3 spells CASSVGPGAQYF. CDR3 coding DNA: TGTGCCAGCAGCGTAGGTCCAGGGGCCCAGTACTTC.

This chain connects TRBV30 to TRBJ1-5; tentatively, D is TRBD1 (5 bases). CDR1 GTSNPN and CDR2 SVGIG come from the germline V gene (reference sequence). The CDR3 is 13 amino acids. The V end was cut by 4 bases, the J end by 4 bases, with 11 bases between. The CDR3 spells CAWTTGPNQPQHF. The CDR3 DNA is TGTGCCTGGACCACAGGTCCTAATCAGCCCCAGCATTTT.

V is TRBV6-6 and J is TRBJ1-5, with TRBD1 identical over 9 bases. V dropped 6 bases and J dropped 6; count of bases not matched to a gene: 9. CDR3 size: 15 residues. Per the germline V gene, CDR1 is MNHNY and CDR2 is SVGAGI (reference sequence). The CDR3 nucleotides read TGTGCCAGCAGGGAACAGGGGGCGCAAGGTCAGCCCCAGCATTTT. This sequence encodes CASREQGAQGQPQHF.

This clone was counted a few times. Compared with germline, one end of the junction differs, possibly owing to a read error. This rearrangement joins TRBV6-6 to TRBJ1-6; D unresolved. The CDR3 length is 14 residues. Germline lookup yields CDR1 MNHNY and CDR2 SVGAGI (reference sequence). The CDR3 nucleotides read TGTGCCAGCAGTTACGCGGGGAATAACTCACCCCTCCACTTT. This gives the protein CASSYAGNNSPLHF.

The V and J genes are TRBV18 and TRBJ2-6; a possible D gene is TRBD1 (5 bases). With 3 bases removed from V and 0 bases from J, the gap between germline ends came to 12 bases. CDR1 is KGHSH and CDR2 is LQKENI in the germline V gene. This CDR3 comprises 17 residues. The CDR3 nucleotides read TGTGCCAGCTCACCCTGGGGCGCGGCCTCTGGGGCCAACGTCCTGACTTTC. Translated, it gives CASSPWGAASGANVLTF.

V gene TRBV19 combines with J gene TRBJ2-1; 15 nucleotides line up with TRBD2. The CDR3 sequence is 19 residues long. Germline loops: CDR1 LNHDA, CDR2 SQIVND (reference sequence). The trim removed 3 bases at V and 8 bases at J, leaving 14 bases unmatched. The CDR3 here is CASSIEGGLAGGWAHEQFF. The CDR3 DNA sequence: TGTGCCAGTAGTATTGAGGGAGGACTAGCGGGAGGGTGGGCCCATGAGCAGTTCTTC.

V usage is TRBV27 and J usage is TRBJ2-1; D might be TRBD2 (5 bases). CDR1 and CDR2 (germline): MNHEY, SMNVEV (reference sequence). V lost 3 bases and J 7 bases, leaving 7 bases between the germline ends. CDR3 length equals 12 residues. CDR3 loop: CASSFRTNEQFF. In DNA form, the CDR3 reads TGTGCCAGCAGTTTTAGGACTAATGAGCAGTTCTTC.

V and J are TRBV7-8 and TRBJ1-5; 8 bases map to TRBD1. The CDR3 consists of 14 residues. Trimming at V came to 4 bases and at J to 11 bases, leaving 10 bases not matched to a gene. Germline CDR1 is SGHVS and CDR2 is FQNEAQ. The chain's CDR3 is CASSSDRVFRAQHF. The CDR3 nucleotides read TGTGCCAGCAGCTCGGACAGGGTTTTTCGGGCCCAGCATTTT.

This chain joins TRBV29-1 and TRBJ2-1; 7 bases map to TRBD1. Germline-derived CDR1 and CDR2 are SQVTM and ANQGSEA. The CDR3 sequence is 19 residues long. The V segment lost 5 bases and the J segment 2 bases; nucleotides outside the gene matches: 21. The CDR3 here is CSVSLRQGVRLNPYNEQFF. The DNA of the CDR3 is TGCAGCGTTTCTTTGAGGCAGGGGGTCCGCCTAAACCCCTACAATGAGCAGTTCTTC.

The chain links TRBV20-1 to TRBJ2-1, with 7 bases lining up with TRBD2. V gave up 3 bases and J gave up 4 bases; unmatched junction bases: 6. Germline V CDR1 and CDR2: DFQATT, SNEGSKA (reference sequence). This CDR3 comprises 14 residues. CDR3 in DNA: TGCAGTGCTAGTTCGCTAGCGGAGTACAATGAGCAGTTCTTC. It specifies CSASSLAEYNEQFF.

The J gene is TRBJ2-2, the V gene TRBV19, with D possibly matching TRBD1 (6 bases). Trimming took off 4 bases at V and 4 bases at J, with 16 bases between the two ends. This CDR3 comprises 16 residues. Germline V gene data show CDR1 as LNHDA and CDR2 as SQIVND (reference sequence). DNA for the CDR3: TGTGCCAGTAGTAGGCTCAGGGGTGGCGGCACCGGGGAGCTGTTTTTT. Translated, it gives CASSRLRGGGTGELFF.